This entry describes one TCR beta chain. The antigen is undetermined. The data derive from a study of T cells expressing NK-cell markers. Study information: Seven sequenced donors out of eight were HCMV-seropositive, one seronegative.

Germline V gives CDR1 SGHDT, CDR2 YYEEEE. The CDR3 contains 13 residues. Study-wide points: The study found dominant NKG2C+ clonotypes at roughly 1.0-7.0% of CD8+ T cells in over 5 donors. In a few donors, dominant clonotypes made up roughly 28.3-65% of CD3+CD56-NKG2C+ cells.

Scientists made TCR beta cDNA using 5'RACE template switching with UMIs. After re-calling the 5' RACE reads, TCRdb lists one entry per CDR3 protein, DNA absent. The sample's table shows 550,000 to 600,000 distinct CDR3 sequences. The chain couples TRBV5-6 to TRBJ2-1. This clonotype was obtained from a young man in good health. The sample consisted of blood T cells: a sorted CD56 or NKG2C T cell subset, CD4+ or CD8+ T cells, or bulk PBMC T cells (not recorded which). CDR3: CASSLLDHNEQFF.